Reported below is one TCR beta chain. A single record per CDR3 protein comes from TCRdb applying MiXCR to the 5' RACE reads. The sample includes about 560,000 distinct CDR3 sequences, 17% of them seen just once. These data come from a study of T-cell memory formation after mild COVID-19. The CDR3 has 13 residues. The germline V gene encodes CDR1 MNHEY and CDR2 SVGEGT. V lost 2 bases to trimming and J lost 3 bases, with 8 bases between them. The TCR was taken from an adult woman who had mild COVID-19 (a few samples of this study predate the infection). Cell type and time point are not known. The sample comprised PBMCs or a T cell subset sorted from them (not recorded which). The V and J genes are TRBV6-2 or TRBV6-3 and TRBJ2-7; D not resolved. The CDR3 DNA reads TGTGCCAGCAGTTACATTGGGGTCTACGAGCAGTACTTC. The encoded protein is CASSYIGVYEQYF.